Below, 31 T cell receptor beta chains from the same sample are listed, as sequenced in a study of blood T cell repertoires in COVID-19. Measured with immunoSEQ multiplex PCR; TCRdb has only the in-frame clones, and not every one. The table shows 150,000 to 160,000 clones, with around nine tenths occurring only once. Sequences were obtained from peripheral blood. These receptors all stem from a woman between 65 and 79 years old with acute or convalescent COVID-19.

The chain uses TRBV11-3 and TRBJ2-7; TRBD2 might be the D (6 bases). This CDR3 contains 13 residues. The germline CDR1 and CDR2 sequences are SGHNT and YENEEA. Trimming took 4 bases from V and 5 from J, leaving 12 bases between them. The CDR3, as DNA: TGTGCCAGCAGCTCGACGGGGGTCCACGAGCAGTACTTC. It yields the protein CASSSTGVHEQYF.

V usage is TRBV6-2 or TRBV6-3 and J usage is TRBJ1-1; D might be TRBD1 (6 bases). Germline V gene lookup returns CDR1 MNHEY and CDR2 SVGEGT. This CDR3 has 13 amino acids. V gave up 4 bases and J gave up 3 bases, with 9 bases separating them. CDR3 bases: TGTGCCAGCAGTTGGGGGACATACACTGAAGCTTTCTTT. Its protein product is CASSWGTYTEAFF.

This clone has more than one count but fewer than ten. Here the CDR3 DNA reads TGTGCCAGCAGCTTAGGACATAATGAAAAACTGTTTTTT. The encoded protein is CASSLGHNEKLFF. The chain employs TRBV7-2 and TRBJ1-4; D is unresolved. The germline CDR1 and CDR2 sequences are SGHTA and FQGNSA. With 1 base removed from V and 4 bases from J, the gap between germline ends came to 4 bases. The CDR3 sequence is 13 residues long.

The CDR3 nucleotides are TGTGCCTGGAGTATCAGGGTTGGCACTGAAGCTTTCTTT. Residues: CAWSIRVGTEAFF. The chain uses TRBV30 and TRBJ1-1; D possibly corresponds to TRBD1 (5 bases). This CDR3 has 13 amino acids. Germline loops: CDR1 GTSNPN, CDR2 SVGIG (reference sequence). Trimming left V 2 bases short and J 4 bases short, with 11 bases between.

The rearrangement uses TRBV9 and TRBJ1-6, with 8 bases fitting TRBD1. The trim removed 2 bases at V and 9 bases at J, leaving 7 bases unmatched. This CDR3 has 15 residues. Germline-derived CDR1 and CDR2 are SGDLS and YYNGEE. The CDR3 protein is CASSVYRDRISPLHF. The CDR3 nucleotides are TGTGCCAGCAGCGTTTACCGGGACAGGATTTCACCCCTCCACTTT.

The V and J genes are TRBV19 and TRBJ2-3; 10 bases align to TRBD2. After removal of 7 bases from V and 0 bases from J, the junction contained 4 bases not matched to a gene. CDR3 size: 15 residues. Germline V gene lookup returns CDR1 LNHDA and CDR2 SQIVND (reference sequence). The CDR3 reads CASKEAGGSTDTQYF. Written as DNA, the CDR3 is TGTGCCAGTAAAGAAGCGGGGGGGAGCACAGATACGCAGTATTTT.

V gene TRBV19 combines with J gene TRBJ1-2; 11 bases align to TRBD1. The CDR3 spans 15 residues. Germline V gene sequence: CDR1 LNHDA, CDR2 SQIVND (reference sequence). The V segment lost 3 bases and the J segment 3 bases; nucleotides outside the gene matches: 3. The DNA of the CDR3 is TGTGCCAGTAGTATTGGGACAGGGGGATACTATGGCTACACCTTC. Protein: CASSIGTGGYYGYTF.

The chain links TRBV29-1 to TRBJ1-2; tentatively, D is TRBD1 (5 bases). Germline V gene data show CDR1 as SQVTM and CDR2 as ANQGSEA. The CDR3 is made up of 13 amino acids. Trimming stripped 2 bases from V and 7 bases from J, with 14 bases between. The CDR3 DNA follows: TGCAGCGTTGAATCTCGCGGGGGGGGTGGCTACACCTTC. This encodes CSVESRGGGGYTF.

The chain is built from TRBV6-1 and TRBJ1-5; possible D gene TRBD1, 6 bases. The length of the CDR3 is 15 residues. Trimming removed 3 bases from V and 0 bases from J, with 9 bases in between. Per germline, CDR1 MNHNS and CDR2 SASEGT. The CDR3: CASSDGQTSNQPQHF. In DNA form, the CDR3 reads TGTGCCAGCAGTGACGGACAGACTAGCAATCAGCCCCAGCATTTT.

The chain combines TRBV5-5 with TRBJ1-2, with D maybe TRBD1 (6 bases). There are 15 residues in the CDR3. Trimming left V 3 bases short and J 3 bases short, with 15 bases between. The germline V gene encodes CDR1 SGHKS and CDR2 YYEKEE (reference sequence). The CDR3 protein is CASSSQQGGYYGYTF. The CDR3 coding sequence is TGTGCCAGCAGCTCCCAACAGGGAGGGTACTATGGCTACACCTTC.

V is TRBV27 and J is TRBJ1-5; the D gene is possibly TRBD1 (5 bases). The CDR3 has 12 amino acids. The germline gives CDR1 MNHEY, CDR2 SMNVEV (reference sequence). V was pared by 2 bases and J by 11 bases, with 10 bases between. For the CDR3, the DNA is TGTGCCAGCAGTTTAGGTCAGGGTGCCCAGCATTTT. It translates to CASSLGQGAQHF.

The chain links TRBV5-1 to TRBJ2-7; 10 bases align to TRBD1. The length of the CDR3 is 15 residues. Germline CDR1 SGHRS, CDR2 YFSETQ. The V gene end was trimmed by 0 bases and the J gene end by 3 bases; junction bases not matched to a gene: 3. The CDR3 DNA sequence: TGCGCCAGCAGCTTGGGACAGGGGGCTTTCTACGAGCAGTACGTC. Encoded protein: CASSLGQGAFYEQYV.

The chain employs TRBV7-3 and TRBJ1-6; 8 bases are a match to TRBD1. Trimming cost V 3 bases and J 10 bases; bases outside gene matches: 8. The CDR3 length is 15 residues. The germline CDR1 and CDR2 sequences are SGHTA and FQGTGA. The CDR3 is CASSFDHRGNSPLHF. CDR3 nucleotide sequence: TGTGCCAGCAGCTTTGATCACAGGGGGAACTCACCCCTCCACTTT. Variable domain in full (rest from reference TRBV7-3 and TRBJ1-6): GAGVSQTPSNKVTEKGKYVELRCDPISGHTALYWYRQSLGQGPEFLIYFQGTGAADDSGLPNDRFFAVRPEGSVSTLKIQRTERGDSAVYLCASSFDHRGNSPLHFGNGTRLTVT.

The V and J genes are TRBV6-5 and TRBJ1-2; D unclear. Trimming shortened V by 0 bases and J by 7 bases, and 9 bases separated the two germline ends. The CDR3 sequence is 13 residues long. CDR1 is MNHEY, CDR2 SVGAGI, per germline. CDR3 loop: CASSYSSGLGYTF. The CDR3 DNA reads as TGTGCCAGCAGTTACTCGTCTGGCCTTGGCTACACCTTC.

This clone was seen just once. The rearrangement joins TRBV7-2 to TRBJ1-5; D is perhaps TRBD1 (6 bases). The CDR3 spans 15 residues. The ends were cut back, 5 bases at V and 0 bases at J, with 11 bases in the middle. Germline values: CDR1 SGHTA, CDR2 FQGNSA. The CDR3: CASSRTTGSNQPQHF. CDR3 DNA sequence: TGTGCCAGCAGCCGGACGACAGGTAGCAATCAGCCCCAGCATTTT.

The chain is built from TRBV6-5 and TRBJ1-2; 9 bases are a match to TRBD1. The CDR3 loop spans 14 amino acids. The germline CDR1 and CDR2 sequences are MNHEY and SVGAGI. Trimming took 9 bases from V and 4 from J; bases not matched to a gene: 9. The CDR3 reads CASTGTGMSYGYTF. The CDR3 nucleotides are TGTGCCAGTACCGGGACAGGGATGTCCTATGGCTACACCTTC.

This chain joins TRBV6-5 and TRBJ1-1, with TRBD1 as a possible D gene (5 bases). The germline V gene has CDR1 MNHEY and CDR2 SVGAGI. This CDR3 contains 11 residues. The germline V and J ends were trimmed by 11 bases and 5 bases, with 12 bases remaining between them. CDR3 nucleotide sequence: TGTGCCGCTGGGGGGATTACTGAAGCTTTCTTT. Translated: CAAGGITEAFF.

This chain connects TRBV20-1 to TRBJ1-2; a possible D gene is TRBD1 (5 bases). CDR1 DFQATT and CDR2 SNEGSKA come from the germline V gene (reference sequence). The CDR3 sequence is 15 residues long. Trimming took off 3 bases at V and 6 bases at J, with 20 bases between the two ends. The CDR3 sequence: CSASLYPGGLDGYTF. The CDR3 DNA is TGCAGTGCTAGTCTTTACCCCGGGGGTTTAGATGGCTACACCTTC.

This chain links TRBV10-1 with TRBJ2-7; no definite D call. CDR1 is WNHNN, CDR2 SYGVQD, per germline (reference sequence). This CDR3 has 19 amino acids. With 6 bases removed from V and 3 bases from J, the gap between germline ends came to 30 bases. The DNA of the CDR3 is TGCGCCAGCAGCATAAGCCCGGGTCACTTAACTAAGCCCTACTACGAGCAGTACTTC. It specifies CASSISPGHLTKPYYEQYF.

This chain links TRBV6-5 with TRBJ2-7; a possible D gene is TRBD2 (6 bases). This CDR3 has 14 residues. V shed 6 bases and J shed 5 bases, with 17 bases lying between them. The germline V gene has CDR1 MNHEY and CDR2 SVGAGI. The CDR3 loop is CASSRRRGRNEQYF. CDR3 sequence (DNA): TGTGCCAGCAGCAGAAGACGGGGGAGAAACGAGCAGTACTTC.

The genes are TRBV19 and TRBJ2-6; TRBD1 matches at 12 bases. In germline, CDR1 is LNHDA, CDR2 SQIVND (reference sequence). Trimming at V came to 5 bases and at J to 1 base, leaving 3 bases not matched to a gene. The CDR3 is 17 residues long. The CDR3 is CASSPGQGASGANVLTF. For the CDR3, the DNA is TGTGCCAGTAGTCCGGGACAGGGGGCTTCTGGGGCCAACGTCCTGACTTTC.

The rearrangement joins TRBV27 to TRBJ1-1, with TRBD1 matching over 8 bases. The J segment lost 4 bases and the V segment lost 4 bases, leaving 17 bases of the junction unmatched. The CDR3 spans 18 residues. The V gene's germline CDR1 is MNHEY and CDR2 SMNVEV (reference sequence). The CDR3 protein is CASSSLGRGRGAGTEAFF. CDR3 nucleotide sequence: TGTGCCAGCAGTTCCCTTGGCAGGGGGCGTGGGGCTGGCACTGAAGCTTTCTTT.

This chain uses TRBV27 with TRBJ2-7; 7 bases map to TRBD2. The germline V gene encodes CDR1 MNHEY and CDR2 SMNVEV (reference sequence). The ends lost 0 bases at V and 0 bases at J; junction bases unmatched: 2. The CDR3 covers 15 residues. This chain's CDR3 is CASSLSGGSSYEQYF. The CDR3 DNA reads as TGTGCCAGCAGTTTATCTGGCGGGAGCTCCTACGAGCAGTACTTC.

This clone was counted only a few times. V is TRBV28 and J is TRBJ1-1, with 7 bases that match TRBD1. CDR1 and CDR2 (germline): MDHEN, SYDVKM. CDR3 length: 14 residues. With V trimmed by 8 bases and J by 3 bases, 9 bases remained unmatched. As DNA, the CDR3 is TGTGCCAGCTCAGCAACGACAGGGTACACTGAAGCTTTCTTT. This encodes CASSATTGYTEAFF. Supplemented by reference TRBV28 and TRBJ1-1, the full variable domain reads DVKVTQSSRYLVKRTGEKVFLECVQDMDHENMFWYRQDPGLGLRLIYFSYDVKMKEKGDIPEGYSVSREKKERFSLILESASTNQTSMYLCASSATTGYTEAFFGQGTRLTVV.

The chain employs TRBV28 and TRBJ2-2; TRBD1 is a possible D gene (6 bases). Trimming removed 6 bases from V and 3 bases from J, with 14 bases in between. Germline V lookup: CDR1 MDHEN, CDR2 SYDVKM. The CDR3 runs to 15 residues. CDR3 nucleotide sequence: TGTGCCAGCAGCCCCGACAGGCTATACACCGGGGAGCTGTTTTTT. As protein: CASSPDRLYTGELFF.

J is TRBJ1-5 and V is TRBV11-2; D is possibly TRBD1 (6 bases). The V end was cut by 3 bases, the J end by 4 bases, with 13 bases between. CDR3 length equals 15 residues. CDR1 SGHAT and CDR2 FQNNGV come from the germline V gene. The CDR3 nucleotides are TGTGCCAGCAGCTTGGGGGGGCTGGGGAATCAGCCCCAGCATTTT. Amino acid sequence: CASSLGGLGNQPQHF.

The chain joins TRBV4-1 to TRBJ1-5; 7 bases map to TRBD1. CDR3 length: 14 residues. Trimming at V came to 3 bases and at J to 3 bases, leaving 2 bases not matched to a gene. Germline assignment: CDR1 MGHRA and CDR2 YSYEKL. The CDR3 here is CASSQGQLNQPQHF. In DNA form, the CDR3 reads TGCGCCAGCAGCCAGGGACAGCTCAATCAGCCCCAGCATTTT.

CDR3 amino acids: CASSSDRGLSYGYTF. The CDR3, as DNA: TGTGCCAGCAGTTCGGACAGGGGGCTTTCCTATGGCTACACCTTC. This sequence joins TRBV6-6 and TRBJ1-2; the match to TRBD1 covers 11 bases. Looked up from germline, CDR1 is MNHNY and CDR2 is SVGAGI (reference sequence). V shed 4 bases, J shed 4 bases, and the junction held 5 bases outside the gene matches. The CDR3 is 15 amino acids.

CDR3 in DNA: TGTGCCAGCAGCGTAGCACAGGGGCCATCCACCGGGGAGCTGTTTTTT. This codes for CASSVAQGPSTGELFF. The rearrangement uses TRBV9 and TRBJ2-2, with 7 bases aligning to TRBD1. V was clipped by 0 bases and J by 4 bases; unmatched bases: 6. This CDR3 region has 16 residues. CDR1 and CDR2 from the germline V gene are SGDLS and YYNGEE.

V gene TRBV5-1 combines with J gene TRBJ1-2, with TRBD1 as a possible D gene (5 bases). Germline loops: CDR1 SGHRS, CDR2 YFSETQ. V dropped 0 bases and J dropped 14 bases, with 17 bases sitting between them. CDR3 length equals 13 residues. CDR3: CASSLGGDSLWTF. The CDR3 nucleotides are TGCGCCAGCAGCTTGGGGGGCGACAGCCTCTGGACCTTC.

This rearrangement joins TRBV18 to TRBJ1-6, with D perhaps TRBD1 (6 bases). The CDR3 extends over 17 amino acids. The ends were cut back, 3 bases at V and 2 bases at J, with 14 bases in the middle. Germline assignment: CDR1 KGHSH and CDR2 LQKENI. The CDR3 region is CASSPETPGAYNSPLHF. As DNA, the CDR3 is TGTGCCAGCTCACCCGAAACTCCAGGGGCCTATAATTCACCCCTCCACTTT.